A single sample gave rise to the 13 T cell receptor beta chains below, sequenced in a study of monozygotic twins with inflammatory bowel disease. Following a re-call of the 5' RACE reads, TCRdb has one entry per CDR3 protein and lacks DNA. The sample totals nearly 450,000 distinct CDR3 sequences. Specimen: blood. The source is a human donor with ulcerative colitis or Crohn's disease, or a healthy co-twin of an affected twin (not recorded which).

V usage is TRBV5-1 and J usage is TRBJ1-5. The germline gives CDR1 SGHRS, CDR2 YFSETQ. CDR3 length equals 15 residues. The chain's CDR3 is CASSLNGDSNQPQHF.

The chain has TRBV7-9 and TRBJ1-1. Germline V CDR1 and CDR2: SEHNR, FQNEAQ (reference sequence). The CDR3 consists of 13 residues. This CDR3 reads CASSPQIGTEAFF.

V gene TRBV20-1 combines with J gene TRBJ1-5; TCRdb reports TRBD1, a call that lacks DNA to check it against. CDR3 length equals 14 residues. CDR1 is DFQATT and CDR2 is SNEGSKA in the germline V gene (reference sequence). This CDR3 is CSASDRANNQPQHF.

The V and J genes are TRBV6-1 and TRBJ1-4; TCRdb lists TRBD1, though no DNA is available to test this call. The CDR3 extends over 15 amino acids. Germline CDR1 and CDR2: MNHNS and SASEGT. The CDR3 sequence is CASRQDLATNEKLFF.

V and J are TRBV7-9 and TRBJ2-5. From germline, CDR1 is SEHNR and CDR2 FQNEAQ (reference sequence). The CDR3 extends over 13 amino acids. CDR3 residues: CASSLRRDETQYF.

The gene calls are TRBV12-3 or TRBV12-4 and TRBJ2-1. CDR3 length: 13 amino acids. The chain's CDR3 is CASSYYSYNEQFF.

V is TRBV5-1 and J is TRBJ2-7. The CDR3 length is 12 residues. Germline V lookup: CDR1 SGHRS, CDR2 YFSETQ. The CDR3 here is CASSWGTNEQYF.

The chain couples TRBV12-3 or TRBV12-4 to TRBJ1-2; TCRdb outputs TRBD1, but without DNA this stays unchecked. The length of the CDR3 is 12 residues. The CDR3: CASSLGGRGYTF.

The genes are TRBV5-5 and TRBJ2-5; TCRdb's D call of TRBD1 is untestable without DNA. CDR1 SGHKS and CDR2 YYEKEE come from the germline V gene (reference sequence). This CDR3 has 15 residues. The CDR3 sequence: CASSSNVLQGETQYF.

The chain uses TRBV7-9 and TRBJ2-1; TCRdb indicates TRBD1, and absent DNA this call remains unverified. The CDR3 has 14 amino acids. Germline CDR1 reads SEHNR; CDR2 reads FQNEAQ (reference sequence). CDR3 in amino acids: CASTPPGGVLEQFF.

The chain is built from TRBV5-1 and TRBJ2-1; no DNA is available, so the TRBD1 call from TCRdb remains unchecked. Per the germline V gene, CDR1 is SGHRS and CDR2 is YFSETQ. The length of the CDR3 is 14 residues. Here the CDR3 reads CASSLEGGYNEQFF.

V usage is TRBV7-2 and J usage is TRBJ1-6. The CDR3 totals 14 residues. Germline V gene data show CDR1 as SGHTA and CDR2 as FQGNSA. The chain's CDR3 is CASTLWEGNSPLHF.

The chain has TRBV20-1 and TRBJ2-4. The CDR3 extends over 13 amino acids. The germline CDR1 and CDR2 sequences are DFQATT and SNEGSKA (reference sequence). CDR3 in amino acids: CSASQAVKNIQYF.